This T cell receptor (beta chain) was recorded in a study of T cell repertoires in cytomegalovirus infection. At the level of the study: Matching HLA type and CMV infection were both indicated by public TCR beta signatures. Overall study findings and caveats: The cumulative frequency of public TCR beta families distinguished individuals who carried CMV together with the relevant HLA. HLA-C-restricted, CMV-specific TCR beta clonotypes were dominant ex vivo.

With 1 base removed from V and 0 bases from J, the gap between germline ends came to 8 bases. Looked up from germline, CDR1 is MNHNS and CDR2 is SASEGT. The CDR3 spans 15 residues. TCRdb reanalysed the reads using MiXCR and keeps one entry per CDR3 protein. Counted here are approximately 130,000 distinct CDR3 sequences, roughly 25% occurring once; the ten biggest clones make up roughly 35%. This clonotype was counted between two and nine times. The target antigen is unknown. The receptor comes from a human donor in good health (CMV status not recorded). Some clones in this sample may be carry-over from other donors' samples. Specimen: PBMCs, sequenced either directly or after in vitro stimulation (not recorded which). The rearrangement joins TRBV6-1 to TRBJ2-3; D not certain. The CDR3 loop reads CASSEGLGSTDTQYF. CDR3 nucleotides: TGTGCCAGCAGTGAAGGGCTGGGAAGCACAGATACGCAGTATTTT.